This T cell receptor beta chain appears in the sequencing data of a study of blood T cell repertoires in COVID-19. Across the study: Donors in the United States, Italy and Spain gave samples during acute or convalescent COVID-19. The analysed material was cDNA or gDNA that came from T cells, B-cell-depleted T cells, or PBMCs.

Sequenced by immunoSEQ multiplex PCR; TCRdb stores in-frame clones only, minus some. Of under 50,000 clones in the sample, approximately 90% were seen once. The CDR3 contains 18 residues. V lost 2 bases, J lost 1 base, and 9 bases stayed unmatched. Per the germline V gene, CDR1 is LGHNA and CDR2 is YSLEER. Sequencing was performed on peripheral blood. The TCR comes from a human donor in a cohort sampled during active COVID-19. J is TRBJ2-1 and V is TRBV4-3; 9 positions match TRBD2. The CDR3 sequence: CASSQQPGTSPSYNEQFF. The DNA for the CDR3 is TGCGCCAGCAGCCAACAACCGGGGACTAGCCCTTCCTACAATGAGCAGTTCTTC.